This TCR beta chain was sequenced in a study of blood T cell repertoires in COVID-19. Study at large: Acute and convalescent COVID-19 samples came from the United States, Italy and Spain. From T cells, B-cell-depleted T cells, or PBMCs came the material, which was cDNA or gDNA.

Study processing details: The assay estimated nucleated cells by amplifying reference gene primers. TCRdb's table, derived via immunoSEQ multiplex PCR, lists solely in-frame clones and lacks some. V, J and clone size are those of that table, while D and trimming were read from the DNA. The table records about 180,000 clones, more than 70% of them present only once. CDR3 size: 15 residues. V lost 6 bases and J lost 0; bases outside the gene matches: 4. Germline lookup yields CDR1 SGDLS and CDR2 YYNGEE. Input material: peripheral blood. The chain employs TRBV9 and TRBJ2-2; TRBD2 aligns across 8 bases. The sequence derives from a woman aged 25 to 39 with acute or convalescent COVID-19. CDR3 bases: TGTGCCAGCACTGTAGCGGGAACGAACACCGGGGAGCTGTTTTTT. Residues: CASTVAGTNTGELFF.